This section outlines one T cell receptor (beta chain) sequence together with its context. No antigen is known for it. The table came from immunoSEQ multiplex PCR; TCRdb's copy has only in-frame clones and leaves some out. This sample has over 5,500 clones; approximately 70% occur once, and the top ten carry 10% to 15%. This sample is drawn from a study of PD-1 blockade in classical Hodgkin lymphoma. Study outcomes and limitations: Complete responders matched newly diagnosed patients in baseline diversity. Newly diagnosed patients reportedly had lower baseline TCR diversity than healthy donors. A significant rise in TCR diversity by C4D1 was seen for CD4+ but not CD8+ cells.

Sample time point: cycle 4 day 1 (C4D1), after 6 weeks of nivolumab. Every single patient, without exception, relapsed after autologous stem cell transplantation, and brentuximab vedotin exposure varied. Magnetic negative selection isolated CD8+ T cells from thawed PBMCs. The patients, who had relapsed/refractory classical Hodgkin lymphoma, achieved best responses of complete response, partial response or progressive disease. Trimming shortened V by 7 bases and J by 2 bases, and 14 bases separated the two germline ends. The CDR3 covers 14 residues. Germline assignment: CDR1 LNHDA and CDR2 SQIVND (reference sequence).

Sequences were derived from CD8+ T cells from blood, sampled before the fourth cycle of nivolumab. The receptor was derived from a human donor with classical Hodgkin lymphoma. This chain links TRBV19 with TRBJ1-2; maybe TRBD1 (6 bases). In DNA form, the CDR3 reads TGTGCCAGTACCATAGGACAGATCAACTATGGCTACACCTTC. Residues: CASTIGQINYGYTF. Supplemented by reference TRBV19 and TRBJ1-2, the full variable domain reads DGGITQSPKYLFRKEGQNVTLSCEQNLNHDAMYWYRQDPGQGLRLIYYSQIVNDFQKGDIAEGYSVSREKKESFPLTVTSAQKNPTAFYLCASTIGQINYGYTFGSGTRLTVV.